Presented here are 15 T cell receptor beta chains from one specimen sequenced in a study of monozygotic twins with inflammatory bowel disease. Reprocessing the 5' RACE reads, TCRdb reports a single entry for every CDR3 protein and omits DNA. Its listing shows about 160,000 distinct CDR3 sequences. The sequenced material came from blood. Source of these receptors: a human donor with ulcerative colitis or Crohn's disease, or a healthy co-twin of an affected twin (not recorded which).

The CDR3 here is CASSFSETNYGYTF. The chain couples TRBV5-1 to TRBJ1-2. CDR1 is SGHRS and CDR2 is YFSETQ in the germline V gene. The CDR3 has 14 residues.

This chain uses TRBV7-3 with TRBJ2-7. This CDR3 is built from 15 residues. Germline-derived CDR1 and CDR2 are SGHTA and FQGTGA. The CDR3 reads CASSQRAGSSYEQYF.

V gene TRBV7-2 combines with J gene TRBJ1-6; there is no DNA to check the TCRdb D call of TRBD1. CDR3 size: 15 residues. Germline V gene lookup returns CDR1 SGHTA and CDR2 FQGNSA. The CDR3 spells CASSWAGNYNSPLHF.

The rearrangement joins TRBV20-1 to TRBJ2-1; TCRdb's D call of TRBD1 is untestable without DNA. CDR3 length: 15 residues. CDR1 is DFQATT, CDR2 SNEGSKA, per germline (reference sequence). The chain's CDR3 is CSAASGTVVYNEQFF.

The V call is TRBV20-1, the J call TRBJ2-3. Per germline, CDR1 DFQATT and CDR2 SNEGSKA (reference sequence). The length of the CDR3 is 13 residues. The CDR3 reads CSARTSTTDTQYF.

This rearrangement joins TRBV24-1 to TRBJ2-1. The CDR3 spans 15 residues. Per germline, CDR1 KGHDR and CDR2 SFDVKD. CDR3 region: CATSDFEIGNNEQFF.

This chain uses TRBV20-1 with TRBJ2-7; TCRdb indicates TRBD2, and absent DNA this call remains unverified. The germline V gene encodes CDR1 DFQATT and CDR2 SNEGSKA (reference sequence). The CDR3 is made up of 16 amino acids. CDR3 region: CSAPGVAGARTYEQYF.

V is TRBV11-2 and J is TRBJ2-3; there is no DNA to check the TCRdb D call of TRBD1. Germline assignment: CDR1 SGHAT and CDR2 FQNNGV. This CDR3 is built from 16 residues. The CDR3: CASSLEAGGRTDTQYF.

The chain has TRBV5-1 and TRBJ2-1. The CDR3 is 15 residues long. CDR1 is SGHRS, CDR2 YFSETQ, per germline. This chain's CDR3 is CASSSDSSSYNEQFF.

The V call is TRBV5-1, the J call TRBJ1-1; checking the TCRdb D call of TRBD1 is not possible without DNA. The germline V gene encodes CDR1 SGHRS and CDR2 YFSETQ. The CDR3 contains 15 residues. CDR3 protein: CASSSAGTVNTEVFF.

This chain connects TRBV28 to TRBJ2-7; TCRdb's assignment of TRBD2 cannot be checked, as there is no DNA. This CDR3 comprises 15 residues. In germline, CDR1 is MDHEN, CDR2 SYDVKM. The CDR3 reads CASSSLAGVGHEQYF.

Here the CDR3 reads CASSTGTGSYEQYF. The chain joins TRBV5-1 to TRBJ2-7; TCRdb's D call of TRBD1 is untestable without DNA. Per the germline V gene, CDR1 is SGHRS and CDR2 is YFSETQ. The CDR3 has 14 residues.

V usage is TRBV20-1 and J usage is TRBJ2-1; without DNA, the TCRdb call of TRBD2 cannot be checked. This CDR3 has 15 residues. Germline values: CDR1 DFQATT, CDR2 SNEGSKA (reference sequence). This chain's CDR3 is CSAEVAGGTYNEQFF.

V and J are TRBV6-5 and TRBJ2-1; TCRdb indicates TRBD2, and absent DNA this call remains unverified. This CDR3 has 16 amino acids. The germline V gene has CDR1 MNHEY and CDR2 SVGAGI. CDR3: CASSLGLAGVGDEQFF.

The chain has TRBV28 and TRBJ2-3; TCRdb picks TRBD2, but there is no DNA to check that call. The CDR3 covers 15 residues. Germline V gives CDR1 MDHEN, CDR2 SYDVKM. CDR3 sequence reads: CASSLWTSGMDTQYF.